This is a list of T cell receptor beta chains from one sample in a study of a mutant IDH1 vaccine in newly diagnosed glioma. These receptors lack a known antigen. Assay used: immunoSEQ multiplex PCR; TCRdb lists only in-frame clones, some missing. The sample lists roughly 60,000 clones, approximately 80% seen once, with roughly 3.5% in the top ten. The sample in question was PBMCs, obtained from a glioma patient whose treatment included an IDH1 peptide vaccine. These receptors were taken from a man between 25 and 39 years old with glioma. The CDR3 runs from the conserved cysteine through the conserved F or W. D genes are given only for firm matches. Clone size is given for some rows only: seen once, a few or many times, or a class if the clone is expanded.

TGTGCCAGCAGCTTAGGTGGGACGGGGCTAGCGGGTCCCTACGAGCAGTACTTC	CASSLGGTGLAGPYEQYF	once	TRBV11-2	TRBJ2-7	TRBD2
TGTGCCAGCAGTGAATTCGGGACTGGGGGTGAAAAACTGTTTTTT	CASSEFGTGGEKLFF	few	TRBV25-1	TRBJ1-4	NA
TGTGCCAGCAGTGAATGGTTCCGGGGCACCGGGGAGCTGTTTTTT	CASSEWFRGTGELFF	NA	TRBV6-1	TRBJ2-2	NA
TGTGCCAGCTCACCCCGCGATTACAATGAGCAGTTCTTC	CASSPRDYNEQFF	NA	TRBV18	TRBJ2-1	NA
TGTGCCAGCAGCTCGGGACAGGCCACAAGGTATGGCTACACCTTC	CASSSGQATRYGYTF	NA	TRBV28	TRBJ1-2	TRBD1
TGTGCCAGCAGACGGACCGTGAGGAGGGAAGAGACCCAGTACTTC	CASRRTVRREETQYF	once	TRBV6-5	TRBJ2-5	NA
TGTGCCTGGACACGGACACCCGAACTGAACACTGAAGCTTTCTTT	CAWTRTPELNTEAFF	NA	TRBV30	TRBJ1-1	NA
TGCGCCAGCAGCCAAGATGGTCGTGAAAAACTGTTTTTT	CASSQDGREKLFF	NA	TRBV4-1	TRBJ1-4	NA
TGTGCCAGCAGTGTGGAGGGGGTTCAGCCCCAGCATTTT	CASSVEGVQPQHF	NA	TRBV2	TRBJ1-5	NA
TGTGCCAGCAGTAGTTCAAGGAGCAATCAGCCCCAGCATTTT	CASSSSRSNQPQHF	NA	TRBV6-1	TRBJ1-5	NA
TGTGCCAGCAGCGTGACAGGGAGCTCCTATAATTCACCCCTCCACTTT	CASSVTGSSYNSPLHF	NA	TRBV9	TRBJ1-6	TRBD1
TGTGCCAGCAGACCGACGCCAGGGCTGGGGACTATAAGCTACACCTTC	CASRPTPGLGTISYTF	NA	TRBV28	TRBJ1-2	NA
TGTGCCAGCAGTACGGGGGGCACCGGGGAGCTGTTTTTT	CASSTGGTGELFF	NA	TRBV6-6	TRBJ2-2	TRBD2
TGTGCCAGCAGTGAAGCGCCTCGGGGTGAGGGGCCCCAGCATTTT	CASSEAPRGEGPQHF	NA	TRBV6-1	TRBJ1-5	NA
TGCGCCAGCAGCCCAGGGACAGGGGAGGGTGAAAAACTGTTTTTT	CASSPGTGEGEKLFF	NA	TRBV5-1	TRBJ1-4	TRBD1
TGCAGCGTTGGGAGAGGGAAAGAGACCCAGTACTTC	CSVGRGKETQYF	NA	TRBV29-1	TRBJ2-5	NA
TGTGCCAGCTCACCACAGACCGACACAGATACGCAGTATTTT	CASSPQTDTDTQYF	NA	TRBV18	TRBJ2-3	NA
TGTGCCAGCAGTGGTCAGGGGGCAAGTGAAAAACTGTTTTTT	CASSGQGASEKLFF	NA	TRBV6-1	TRBJ1-4	TRBD1
TGTGCCAGCGGGTATGGACTGTTTAACTATGGCTACACCTTC	CASGYGLFNYGYTF	few	TRBV28	TRBJ1-2	NA
TGTGCCAGCAGCTCTAATTCCGACACGACGATCACAGATACGCAGTATTTT	CASSSNSDTTITDTQYF	NA	TRBV5-6	TRBJ2-3	NA
TGTGCCAGCAGCGTAGAAGCAGGGGACACTGAAGCTTTCTTT	CASSVEAGDTEAFF	NA	TRBV9	TRBJ1-1	NA
TGTGCCAGCAGTGACGGGTTCAACTATGGCTACACCTTC	CASSDGFNYGYTF	few	TRBV25-1	TRBJ1-2	NA
TGTGCCAGCACCCTACAGGAGACTGAAGCTTTCTTT	CASTLQETEAFF	NA	TRBV7-9	TRBJ1-1	NA
TGTGCCAGCAGCCCGGACTTTTCTTTGAACACTGAGGCTTTCTTT	CASSPDFSLNTEAFF	NA	TRBV7-9	TRBJ1-1	NA
TGTGCCAGTAGTATCTGGACAGGGCATAGCACAGATACGCAGTATTTT	CASSIWTGHSTDTQYF	NA	TRBV19	TRBJ2-3	TRBD1
TGTGCCAGCACCACGGCCAACAGGGGGGACGGCTACACCTTC	CASTTANRGDGYTF	NA	TRBV11-3	TRBJ1-2	TRBD1
TGTGCCAGCAGTTTCAGCGGGGGGGGACTTGAGCAGTTCTTC	CASSFSGGGLEQFF	NA	TRBV28	TRBJ2-1	TRBD2
TGTGCCAGCAGTTTATATCCAGGGCCCTACGAGCAGTACTTC	CASSLYPGPYEQYF	NA	TRBV27	TRBJ2-7	NA
TGTGCCAGCAGCGGTCCAGGGAGCAATCAGCCCCAGCATTTT	CASSGPGSNQPQHF	NA	TRBV9	TRBJ1-5	NA
TGTGCCATCAGTGATCGTCAGGGTTCAGGTGGGGCCAACGTCCTGACTTTC	CAISDRQGSGGANVLTF	NA	TRBV10-3	TRBJ2-6	NA
TGTGCCAGCAGCGTAGCAGCGGCGGGGGGGCTAGGGACCCAGTACTTC	CASSVAAAGGLGTQYF	medium-sized	TRBV9	TRBJ2-5	TRBD2
TGTGCCAGCCGGCCTCCTGTACAGGGATACAACTATGGCTACACCTTC	CASRPPVQGYNYGYTF	once	TRBV28	TRBJ1-2	NA
TGTGCCAGCAGTTCTCCCGGACTAGTCTCCTACGAGCAGTACTTC	CASSSPGLVSYEQYF	NA	TRBV27	TRBJ2-7	TRBD2
TGTGCCTGGACCTTGGACCACCAAGGTGGCTACACCTTC	CAWTLDHQGGYTF	NA	TRBV30	TRBJ1-2	NA
TGTGCCAGCAGAACCACCGGGACAACGAACACCGGGGAGCTGTTTTTT	CASRTTGTTNTGELFF	NA	TRBV28	TRBJ2-2	NA
TGCGCCAGCAGCTTGGTAGTAGGGGAGAATTCACCCCTCCACTTT	CASSLVVGENSPLHF	NA	TRBV5-1	TRBJ1-6	NA
TGTGCCAGCAGCGATCGGGGCACTGAAGCTTTCTTT	CASSDRGTEAFF	few	TRBV27	TRBJ1-1	NA
TGTGCCAGTAGTATAGATCCCAGGGAGGGTGGGGCCAACGTCCTGACTTTC	CASSIDPREGGANVLTF	NA	TRBV19	TRBJ2-6	TRBD2
TGTGCCAGCAGCCTGGAAGGGGCCTCCCACCGGTCCGCTTTCTTT	CASSLEGASHRSAFF	NA	TRBV9	TRBJ1-1	NA
TGTGCCAGCACCCACGTGGGCCTGACTAGGGAGCAGTACTTC	CASTHVGLTREQYF	NA	TRBV6-1	TRBJ2-7	NA
TGTGCCAGCAGTTACTCGACAGGGAGGTCACCCCTCCACTTT	CASSYSTGRSPLHF	NA	TRBV6-6	TRBJ1-6	TRBD1
TGTGCCAGCAGTCCAAGCACGGGGGGCGACTATGGCTACACCTTC	CASSPSTGGDYGYTF	NA	TRBV28	TRBJ1-2	NA
TGTGCCAGCAGCGCTACGGGGGGGCTATACAATGAGCAGTTCTTC	CASSATGGLYNEQFF	NA	TRBV9	TRBJ2-1	TRBD2
TGTGCCAGCAGTCCTAGCGGGAGCCTCTCCTACGAGCAGTACTTC	CASSPSGSLSYEQYF	NA	TRBV27	TRBJ2-7	TRBD2
TGTGCCAGCAGCATAGACCAGAAAACTTTCTTT	CASSIDQKTFF	few	TRBV6-5	TRBJ1-1	NA
TGTGCCAGCAGCGCCGGCCCTACCGGGACAGGGGGCGTTGAGACCCAGTACTTC	CASSAGPTGTGGVETQYF	NA	TRBV9	TRBJ2-5	TRBD1